The 18 T cell receptor beta chains below come from one sample, sequenced in a study of T cell repertoires in cytomegalovirus infection. MiXCR, run by TCRdb on the reads, gives a single entry per CDR3 protein. Of fewer than 700,000 distinct CDR3 sequences listed, approximately 25% are singletons. The source material was CD8+ T cells from PBMCs. These receptors were obtained from a human donor in good health (CMV status not recorded). Some clones in this sample may be carry-over from other donors' samples.

This clonotype was seen a few times. V usage is TRBV28 and J usage is TRBJ1-6; D perhaps matches TRBD1 (6 bases). The CDR3 length is 16 residues. Germline CDR1 MDHEN, CDR2 SYDVKM. Trimming removed 5 bases from V and 9 bases from J, with 20 bases in between. CDR3 loop: CASSADRLGFGSPLHF. The DNA of the CDR3 is TGTGCCAGCAGTGCAGACAGGCTTGGCTTTGGTTCACCCCTCCACTTT.

This clonotype showed up just a few times. This could be a read error, since a much larger clone is one nucleotide away. The V and J genes are TRBV7-2 and TRBJ2-1, with D hard to call. CDR1 and CDR2 (germline): SGHTA, FQGNSA. V dropped 1 base and J dropped 12 bases, with 13 bases sitting between them. CDR3 size: 13 residues. CDR3 region: CASSLGKGYRQFF. As DNA, the CDR3 is TGTGCCAGCAGCTTAGGGAAGGGTTATAGGCAGTTCTTC.

This clonotype was observed many times. The V gene is TRBV7-9, the J gene TRBJ1-6; tentative D call: TRBD1 (5 bases). This CDR3 has 13 residues. Trimming took 11 bases from V and 0 from J, leaving 8 bases between them. Germline V gives CDR1 SEHNR, CDR2 FQNEAQ (reference sequence). The DNA of the CDR3 is TGTGCCGACGGGGGCTCCTATAATTCACCCCTCCACTTT. Its translation is CADGGSYNSPLHF.

A few counts support this clonotype. The chain links TRBV6-6 to TRBJ1-2; 8 bases match TRBD1. Germline CDR1 is MNHNY and CDR2 is SVGAGI (reference sequence). The CDR3 sequence is 15 residues long. V was pared by 0 bases and J by 4 bases, with 4 bases of the junction left unmatched. The CDR3 is CASSYSRDRPYGYTF. The CDR3 nucleotides read TGTGCCAGCAGTTACTCACGGGACAGGCCCTATGGCTACACCTTC.

The chain employs TRBV29-1 and TRBJ1-3; 8 positions agree with TRBD1. The CDR3 consists of 15 residues. In germline, CDR1 is SQVTM, CDR2 ANQGSEA. J gave up 0 bases and V 4 bases, and 5 bases lay outside the gene matches. The CDR3 DNA follows: TGCAGCGTTGCCGGGACAGGTTACTCTGGAAACACCATATATTTT. Translated, it gives CSVAGTGYSGNTIYF.

This clonotype was recorded at least ten times. The V gene is TRBV7-3, the J gene TRBJ2-1; TRBD2 agrees at 12 bases. The CDR3 is made up of 15 amino acids. Looked up from germline, CDR1 is SGHTA and CDR2 is FQGTGA. J was trimmed by 7 bases and V by 6 bases; bases with no gene match: 7. CDR3 DNA sequence: TGTGCCAGCAGTTTACTAGCGGGGGGATTTAATGAGCAGTTCTTC. This encodes CASSLLAGGFNEQFF.

This clonotype was seen a handful of times. The chain recombines TRBV27 with TRBJ2-3; D not certain. This CDR3 has 16 residues. With 1 base removed from V and 1 base from J, the gap between germline ends came to 12 bases. Germline CDR1 reads MNHEY; CDR2 reads SMNVEV (reference sequence). The CDR3 loop is CASSLYAPRGTDTQYF. In DNA form, the CDR3 reads TGTGCCAGCAGTTTATACGCCCCTCGGGGCACAGATACGCAGTATTTT.

This clonotype was detected only a few times. V usage is TRBV19 and J usage is TRBJ2-3, with D perhaps assigned TRBD1 or TRBD2 (5 bases each). CDR3 length: 15 amino acids. V lost 3 bases, J lost 4 bases, and 14 bases lay in between. Germline CDR1 reads LNHDA; CDR2 reads SQIVND (reference sequence). The CDR3: CASSIGRGRADTQYF. The CDR3 region has the DNA TGTGCCAGTAGTATTGGCCGGGGACGGGCAGATACGCAGTATTTT.

Ten or more counts support this clonotype. The rearrangement joins TRBV28 to TRBJ1-1, with D possibly TRBD1 on 5 matching bases. This CDR3 has 15 residues. Trimming cost V 4 bases and J 5 bases, with 17 bases left between them. The germline CDR1 and CDR2 sequences are MDHEN and SYDVKM. The CDR3 spells CASSSQRGRLTEAFF. The CDR3 nucleotides are TGTGCCAGCAGTTCGCAGCGGGGGAGGCTGACTGAAGCTTTCTTT.

The table lists this clonotype with many counts. The J gene is TRBJ1-1, the V gene TRBV7-2; D unresolved. The CDR3 contains 14 residues. V shed 5 bases and J shed 0 bases, with 10 bases lying between them. From germline, CDR1 is SGHTA and CDR2 FQGNSA. CDR3 region: CASSPRVMNTEAFF. The CDR3 nucleotides are TGTGCCAGCAGCCCACGGGTCATGAACACTGAAGCTTTCTTT.

This clonotype came up a few times. The DNA of the CDR3 is TGTGCCAGCAGCTCTATATCAGCAGGGGAAAGCTATGGCTACACCTTC. It translates to CASSSISAGESYGYTF. The chain links TRBV6-2 or TRBV6-3 to TRBJ1-2; possibly TRBD1 for D (6 bases). This CDR3 comprises 16 residues. With 6 bases removed from V and 4 bases from J, the gap between germline ends came to 21 bases. Per germline, CDR1 MNHEY and CDR2 SVGEGT.

There are many counts of this clonotype. The J gene is TRBJ1-1, the V gene TRBV7-9; D is unclear. CDR1 SEHNR and CDR2 FQNEAQ come from the germline V gene (reference sequence). The CDR3 has 14 residues. The V and J ends lost 3 bases and 1 base respectively, with 9 bases between them. CDR3 coding DNA: TGTGCCAGCAGCTTGAGCGTTGGGAACACTGAAGCTTTCTTT. Protein sequence: CASSLSVGNTEAFF.

As for this clonotype: A much larger clone lies one base from this, so it may be a read error. The chain couples TRBV7-6 to TRBJ1-5; D uncertain. The CDR3 extends over 15 amino acids. CDR1 and CDR2 from the germline V gene are SGHVS and FNYEAQ. The CDR3 DNA is TGTGCCAACAGCTTAGAAGCGGCGCCTAATTGGCCCCAGCATTTT. Its protein is CANSLEAAPNWPQHF.

The V gene is TRBV7-9, the J gene TRBJ2-5, with D unresolved. This CDR3 has 13 amino acids. Germline-derived CDR1 and CDR2 are SEHNR and FQNEAQ (reference sequence). The V end lost 5 bases, the J end lost 1 base, and 8 bases lay between the germline ends. For the CDR3, the DNA is TGTGCCAGCAGCCCACAAATCCAAGAGACCCAGTACTTC. This gives the protein CASSPQIQETQYF.

At least ten counts were recorded for this clonotype. The rearrangement links TRBV7-2 to TRBJ2-3; maybe TRBD1 (6 bases). CDR3 length: 16 amino acids. Trimming stripped 5 bases from V and 1 base from J, with 16 bases between. Germline CDR1 SGHTA, CDR2 FQGNSA. CDR3 bases: TGTGCCAGCAGCCAAGGACAGCGGATGGGCACAGATACGCAGTATTTT. Encoded protein: CASSQGQRMGTDTQYF.

This clonotype has at least ten counts. This sequence joins TRBV7-2 and TRBJ2-3; a weak D match, TRBD2 (5 bases). V was clipped by 1 base and J by 0 bases, with 8 bases between them. The CDR3 runs 15 residues. Germline CDR1 SGHTA, CDR2 FQGNSA. The CDR3 is CASSLGLRSTDTQYF. As DNA, the CDR3 is TGTGCCAGCAGCTTAGGACTACGTAGCACAGATACGCAGTATTTT.

For this clonotype: This may be a read error, as it is one base from a much larger clone. The J gene is TRBJ1-5, the V gene TRBV7-6, with no clear D. V was trimmed by 4 bases and J by 0 bases, leaving 16 bases between them. CDR3 size: 17 residues. Germline CDR1 SGHVS, CDR2 FNYEAQ. The CDR3 coding sequence is TGTGCCAGCAGCTCCCTCGCCGGCTCGAATAGCAATCAGCCCCAGCATTTT. This gives the protein CASSSLAGSNSNQPQHF. Complete variable domain (other parts from reference TRBV7-6 and TRBJ1-5): GAGVSQSPRYKVTKRGQDVALRCDPISGHVSLYWYRQALGQGPEFLTYFNYEAQQDKSGLPNDRFSAERPEGSISTLTIQRTEQRDSAMYRCASSSLAGSNSNQPQHFGDGTRLSIL.

This clonotype was counted between two and nine times. The chain carries TRBV27 and TRBJ2-7; 7 bases map to TRBD1. V was pared by 5 bases and J by 5 bases, with 24 bases of the junction left unmatched. The CDR3 runs to 19 residues. Germline assignment: CDR1 MNHEY and CDR2 SMNVEV (reference sequence). CDR3 region: CASSQLPPGRGRSGDEQYF. CDR3 DNA sequence: TGTGCCAGCAGTCAACTCCCCCCGGGAAGGGGGCGGTCAGGCGACGAGCAGTACTTC.